This TCR beta chain is from a study of blood T cell repertoires in COVID-19 (dated by TCRdb to between 2020 and 2021). About the full investigation: The collaborator samples originated in the United States, Italy and Spain and spanned the acute and convalescent phases of COVID-19. The material from the prospective study consisted of cDNA or gDNA derived from T cells, B-cell-depleted T cells, or PBMCs. Subjects who had been exposed to COVID-19, were actively infected with it, or had recovered from it provided the deeply sampled blood TCRbeta repertoires that made up the dataset. The repertoires were made available in a free public database intended to serve as a resource for research on the immune response to SARS-CoV-2. The samples were drawn from two sources: the first 160 participants of the ongoing ImmuneRACE study, and 950 to 1,500 subjects contributed by 6 global collaborators. Nearly every sample came with metadata listing a de-identified subject ID, COVID-19 status, age in years and sex. HLA class I and class II types, where available, came from metadata supplied by the sample provider rather than from assay-based typing.

TCRbeta CDR3 regions were amplified from genomic DNA using the immunoSEQ Assay, a bias-controlled multiplex PCR. The published analysis was carried out like this. Within the assay, amplification of reference gene primers was used to estimate how many nucleated cells each sample contained. To quantify the absolute abundance of each unique TCRbeta CDR3 rearrangement, sequence reads were collapsed and filtered. For each sample, productive Simpson clonality was calculated as the square root of Simpson's diversity index across productive rearrangements. TCRdb mirrors the immuneACCESS table, restricted to in-frame sequences. Some clones are absent from its copies; in checked studies, under half trace to an unresolved V gene, and the reason for the others is unknown. V, J and clone size are taken as reported in that table, and D and trimming were inferred from the DNA itself. This sample holds about 260,000 clones; about four fifths were observed only once. Roughly 1.4% of the sample is taken by the ten largest.

The study at large found these results: The amount of clinical and demographic metadata varied by source and participant and was provided uncurated.

With regard to this clone: The clone's antigen remains unknown. No per-base quality is available; no much larger clone lies one base away.

A second Seattle source provided samples from volunteer blood donors who had recovered from COVID-19. The collaborating institutions used their own protocols to collect whole blood in K2EDTA tubes. For TCRbeta analysis, collaborators shipped samples in one of three forms: frozen whole blood, isolated PBMCs, or DNA extracted from either of those sample types. The sequence derives from a woman in her thirties or forties who had recovered from COVID-19. The specimen sequenced was peripheral blood.

The nucleotide sequence reads as follows: TGTGCCAGCAGCTTACAGGGAACGAACACTGAAGCTTTCTTT. It codes for CASSLQGTNTEAFF. The rearrangement combines TRBV7-9 with TRBJ1-1; perhaps TRBD1 is the D gene, with 5 bases matching. The CDR3 contains 14 residues, cysteine and phenylalanine counted. The only DNA kept is the CDR3, 42 bases in frame from the first base. Trimming removed 2 bases from V and 1 base from J, leaving 8 bases between the germline ends. Sequences SEHNR (CDR1) and FQNEAQ (CDR2) are obtained from the germline V gene (reference sequence).